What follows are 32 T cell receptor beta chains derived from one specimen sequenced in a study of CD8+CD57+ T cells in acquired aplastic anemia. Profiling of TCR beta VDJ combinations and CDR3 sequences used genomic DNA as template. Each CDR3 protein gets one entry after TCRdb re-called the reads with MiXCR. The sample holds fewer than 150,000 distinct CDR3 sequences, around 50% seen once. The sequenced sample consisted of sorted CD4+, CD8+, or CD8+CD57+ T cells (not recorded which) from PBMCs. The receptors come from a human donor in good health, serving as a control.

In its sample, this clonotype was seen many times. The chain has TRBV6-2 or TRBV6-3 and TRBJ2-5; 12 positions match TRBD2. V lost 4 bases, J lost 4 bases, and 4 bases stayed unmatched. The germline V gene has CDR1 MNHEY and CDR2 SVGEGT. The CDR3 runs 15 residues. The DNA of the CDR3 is TGTGCCAGCAGTTCCGGACTAGCGGGGAGAGAGACCCAGTACTTC. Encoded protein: CASSSGLAGRETQYF.

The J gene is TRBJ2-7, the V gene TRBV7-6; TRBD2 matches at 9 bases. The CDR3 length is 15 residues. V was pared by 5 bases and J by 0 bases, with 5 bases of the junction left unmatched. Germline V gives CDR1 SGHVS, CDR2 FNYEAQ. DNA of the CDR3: TGTGCCAGCAGCCACCTAGCGGGGACCTCCTACGAGCAGTACTTC. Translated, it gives CASSHLAGTSYEQYF.

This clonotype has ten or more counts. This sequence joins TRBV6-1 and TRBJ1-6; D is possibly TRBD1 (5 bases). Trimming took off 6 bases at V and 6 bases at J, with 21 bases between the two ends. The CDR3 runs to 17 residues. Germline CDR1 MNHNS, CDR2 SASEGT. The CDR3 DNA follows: TGTGCCAGCAGCCTAGGGGCCAGATCACCCGGTAATTCACCCCTCCACTTT. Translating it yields CASSLGARSPGNSPLHF.

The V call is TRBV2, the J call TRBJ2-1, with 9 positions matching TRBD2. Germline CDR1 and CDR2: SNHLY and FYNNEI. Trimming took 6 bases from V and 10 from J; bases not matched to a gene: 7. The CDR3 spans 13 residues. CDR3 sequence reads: CASSYGLAGEQFF. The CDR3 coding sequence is TGTGCCAGCAGCTACGGGCTAGCGGGGGAGCAGTTCTTC.

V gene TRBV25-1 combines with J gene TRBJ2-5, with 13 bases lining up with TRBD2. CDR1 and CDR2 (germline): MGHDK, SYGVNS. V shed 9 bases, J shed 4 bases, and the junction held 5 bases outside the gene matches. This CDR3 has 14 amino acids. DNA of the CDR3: TGTGCCAGTGGACTAGCGGGGGCCAGAGAGACCCAGTACTTC. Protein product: CASGLAGARETQYF.

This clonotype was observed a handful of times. CDR3: CASSQRPQQAGANVLTF. The DNA of the CDR3 is TGCGCCAGCAGCCAAAGGCCCCAGCAGGCCGGGGCCAACGTCCTGACTTTC. The chain uses TRBV5-1 and TRBJ2-6; the D is unclear. Germline CDR1 reads SGHRS; CDR2 reads YFSETQ. V was clipped by 4 bases and J by 4 bases, with 18 bases between them. The CDR3 sequence is 17 residues long.

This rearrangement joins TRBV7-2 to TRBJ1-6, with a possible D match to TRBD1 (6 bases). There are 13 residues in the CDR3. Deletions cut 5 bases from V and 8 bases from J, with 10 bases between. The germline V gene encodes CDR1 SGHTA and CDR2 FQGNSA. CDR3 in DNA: TGTGCCAGCAGCAGGGACAAAGATTCACCCCTCCACTTT. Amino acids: CASSRDKDSPLHF. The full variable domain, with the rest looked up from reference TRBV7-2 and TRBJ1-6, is GAGVSQSPSNKVTEKGKDVELRCDPISGHTALYWYRQSLGQGLEFLIYFQGNSAPDKSGLPSDRFSAERTGGSVSTLTIQRTQQEDSAVYLCASSRDKDSPLHFGNGTRLTVT.

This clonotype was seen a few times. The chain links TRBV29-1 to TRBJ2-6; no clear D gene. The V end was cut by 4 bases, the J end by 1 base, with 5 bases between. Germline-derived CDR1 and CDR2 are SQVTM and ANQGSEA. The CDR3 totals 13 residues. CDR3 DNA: TGCAGCGTTGTGGGGTCTGGGGCCAACGTCCTGACTTTC. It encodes CSVVGSGANVLTF.

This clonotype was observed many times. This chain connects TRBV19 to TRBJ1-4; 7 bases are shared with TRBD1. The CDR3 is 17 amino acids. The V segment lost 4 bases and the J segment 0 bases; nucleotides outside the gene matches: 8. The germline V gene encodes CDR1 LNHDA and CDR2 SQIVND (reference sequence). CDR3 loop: CASSTRQGLATNEKLFF. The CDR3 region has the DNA TGTGCCAGTAGTACTAGACAGGGACTAGCAACTAATGAAAAACTGTTTTTT.

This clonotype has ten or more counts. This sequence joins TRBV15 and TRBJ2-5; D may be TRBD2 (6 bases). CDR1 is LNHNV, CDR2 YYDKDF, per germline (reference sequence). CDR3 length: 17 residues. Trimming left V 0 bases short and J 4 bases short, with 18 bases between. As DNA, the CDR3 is TGTGCCACCAGCAGAGATTGGGCCCTGGGGGGAGGAGAGACCCAGTACTTC. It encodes CATSRDWALGGGETQYF.

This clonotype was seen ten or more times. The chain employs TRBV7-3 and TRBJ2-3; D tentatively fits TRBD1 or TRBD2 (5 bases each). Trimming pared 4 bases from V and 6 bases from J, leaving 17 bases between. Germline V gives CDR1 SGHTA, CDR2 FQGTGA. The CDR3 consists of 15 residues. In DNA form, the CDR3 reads TGTGCCAGCAGCTCTATGGGGCTAGCTAGGGATACGCAGTATTTT. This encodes CASSSMGLARDTQYF.

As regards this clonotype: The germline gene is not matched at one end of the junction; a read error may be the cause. The DNA of the CDR3 is TGTGCCATCAGTGAGTCGGGACAGAACACCGGGGAGCTGCTTTTT. It codes for CAISESGQNTGELLF. The chain combines TRBV10-3 with TRBJ2-2, with TRBD1 identical over 7 bases. The CDR3 spans 15 residues. The germline V gene has CDR1 ENHRY and CDR2 SYGVKD.

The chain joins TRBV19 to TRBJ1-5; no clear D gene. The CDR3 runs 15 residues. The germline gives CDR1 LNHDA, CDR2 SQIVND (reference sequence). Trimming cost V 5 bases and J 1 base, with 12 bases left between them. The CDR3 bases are TGTGCCAGTAGTTTGCCCGCAGCGAGCAATCAGCCCCAGCATTTT. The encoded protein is CASSLPAASNQPQHF.

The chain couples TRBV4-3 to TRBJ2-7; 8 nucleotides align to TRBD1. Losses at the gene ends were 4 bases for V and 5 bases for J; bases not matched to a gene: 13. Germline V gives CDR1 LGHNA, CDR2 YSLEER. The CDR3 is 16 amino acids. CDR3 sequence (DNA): TGCGCCAGCAGCCCCCAGGGGGCAGGGGTAGGAAACGAGCAGTACTTC. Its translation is CASSPQGAGVGNEQYF.

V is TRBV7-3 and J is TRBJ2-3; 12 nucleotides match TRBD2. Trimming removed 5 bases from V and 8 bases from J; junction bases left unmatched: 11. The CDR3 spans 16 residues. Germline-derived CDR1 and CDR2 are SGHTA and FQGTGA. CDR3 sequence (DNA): TGTGCCAGCAGCCTTACTAGCGGGGGGAACTGGGGTACGCAGTATTTT. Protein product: CASSLTSGGNWGTQYF.

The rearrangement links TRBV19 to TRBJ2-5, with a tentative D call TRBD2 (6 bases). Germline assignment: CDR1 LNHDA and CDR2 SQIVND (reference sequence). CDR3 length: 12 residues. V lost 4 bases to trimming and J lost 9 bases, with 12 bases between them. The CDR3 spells CASSTRGEAQYF. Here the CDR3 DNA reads TGTGCCAGTAGTACCAGAGGGGAGGCCCAGTACTTC.

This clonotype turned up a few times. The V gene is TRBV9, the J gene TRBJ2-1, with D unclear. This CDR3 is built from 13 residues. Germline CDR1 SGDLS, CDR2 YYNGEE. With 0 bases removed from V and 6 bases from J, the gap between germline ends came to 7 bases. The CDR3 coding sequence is TGTGCCAGCAGCGTAGACAGCACCAATGAGCAGTTCTTC. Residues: CASSVDSTNEQFF.

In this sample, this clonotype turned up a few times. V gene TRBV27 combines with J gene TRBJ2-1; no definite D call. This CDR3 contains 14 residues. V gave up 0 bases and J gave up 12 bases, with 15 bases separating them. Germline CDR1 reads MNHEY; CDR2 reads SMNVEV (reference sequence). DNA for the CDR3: TGTGCCAGCAGTTTATCGAGTAGATTACTTCGGCAGTTCTTC. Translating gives CASSLSSRLLRQFF.

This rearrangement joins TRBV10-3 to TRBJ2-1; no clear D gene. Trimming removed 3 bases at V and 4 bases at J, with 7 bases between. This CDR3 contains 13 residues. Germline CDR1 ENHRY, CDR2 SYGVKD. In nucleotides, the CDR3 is TGTGCCATCAGTGAATGGTTGTACAATGAGCAGTTCTTC. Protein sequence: CAISEWLYNEQFF.

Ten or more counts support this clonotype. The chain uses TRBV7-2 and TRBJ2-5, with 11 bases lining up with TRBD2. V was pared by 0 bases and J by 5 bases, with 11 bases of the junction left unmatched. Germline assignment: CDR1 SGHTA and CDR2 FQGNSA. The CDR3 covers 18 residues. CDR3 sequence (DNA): TGTGCCAGCAGCTTAGCCTCGGGTAGCGGGGGGGCGGTTGAGACCCAGTACTTC. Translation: CASSLASGSGGAVETQYF.

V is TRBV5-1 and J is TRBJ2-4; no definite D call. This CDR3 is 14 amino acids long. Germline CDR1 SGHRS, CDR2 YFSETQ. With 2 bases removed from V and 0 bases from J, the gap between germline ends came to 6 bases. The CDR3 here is CASSFDLAKNIQYF. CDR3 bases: TGCGCCAGCAGCTTTGATCTAGCCAAAAACATTCAGTACTTC.

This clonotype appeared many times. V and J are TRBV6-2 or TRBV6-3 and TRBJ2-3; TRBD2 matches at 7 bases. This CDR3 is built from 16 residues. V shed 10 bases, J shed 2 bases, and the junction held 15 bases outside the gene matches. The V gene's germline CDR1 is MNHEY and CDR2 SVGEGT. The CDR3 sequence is CATVSGGAGLTDTQYF. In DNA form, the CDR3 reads TGTGCCACAGTTTCGGGAGGAGCGGGGCTCACAGATACGCAGTATTTT.

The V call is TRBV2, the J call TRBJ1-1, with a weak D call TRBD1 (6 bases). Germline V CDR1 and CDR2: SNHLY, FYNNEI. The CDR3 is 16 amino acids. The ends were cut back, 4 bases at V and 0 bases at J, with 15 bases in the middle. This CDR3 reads CASSVQGGSMNTEAFF. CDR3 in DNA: TGTGCCAGCAGTGTACAGGGTGGGAGCATGAACACTGAAGCTTTCTTT.

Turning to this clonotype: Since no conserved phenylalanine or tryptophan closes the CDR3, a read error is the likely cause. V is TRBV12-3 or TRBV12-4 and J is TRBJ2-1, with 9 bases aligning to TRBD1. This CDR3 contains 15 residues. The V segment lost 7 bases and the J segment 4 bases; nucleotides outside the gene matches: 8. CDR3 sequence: CASTPTGGTYNEQFS. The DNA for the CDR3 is TGTGCCAGCACCCCGACAGGGGGGACGTACAATGAGCAGTTCTCC.

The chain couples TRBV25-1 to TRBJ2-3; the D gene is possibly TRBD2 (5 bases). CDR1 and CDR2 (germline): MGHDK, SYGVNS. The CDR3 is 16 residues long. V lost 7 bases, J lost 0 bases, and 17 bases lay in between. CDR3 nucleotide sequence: TGTGCCAGCACCTGGGCGGACTCCTCTAGCACAGATACGCAGTATTTT. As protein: CASTWADSSSTDTQYF.

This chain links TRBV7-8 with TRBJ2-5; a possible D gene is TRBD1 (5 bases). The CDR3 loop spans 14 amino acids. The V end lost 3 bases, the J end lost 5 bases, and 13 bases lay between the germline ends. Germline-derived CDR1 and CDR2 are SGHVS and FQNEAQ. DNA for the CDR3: TGTGCCAGCAGCTTGCGCAGGGCCGGGGAGACCCAGTACTTC. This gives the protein CASSLRRAGETQYF.

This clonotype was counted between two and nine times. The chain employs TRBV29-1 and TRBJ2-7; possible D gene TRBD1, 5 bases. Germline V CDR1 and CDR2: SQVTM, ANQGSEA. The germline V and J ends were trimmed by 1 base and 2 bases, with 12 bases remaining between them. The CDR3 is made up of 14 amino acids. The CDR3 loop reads CSVEAQGRPYEQYF. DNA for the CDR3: TGCAGCGTTGAAGCTCAGGGCAGGCCCTACGAGCAGTACTTC.

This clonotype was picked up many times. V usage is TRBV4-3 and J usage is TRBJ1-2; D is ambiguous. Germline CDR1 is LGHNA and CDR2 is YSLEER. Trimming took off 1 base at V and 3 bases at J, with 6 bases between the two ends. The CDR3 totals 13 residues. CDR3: CASSQVRDYGYTF. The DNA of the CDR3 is TGCGCCAGCAGCCAAGTAAGAGACTATGGCTACACCTTC.

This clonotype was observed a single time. CDR3 sequence: CASSRDSGHNEQFF. CDR3 DNA: TGTGCCAGCAGTCGGGACAGCGGTCACAATGAGCAGTTCTTC. The gene calls are TRBV2 and TRBJ2-1; 7 bases are a match to TRBD1. After removal of 5 bases from V and 5 bases from J, the junction contained 6 bases not matched to a gene. Germline V lookup: CDR1 SNHLY, CDR2 FYNNEI. There are 14 residues in the CDR3.

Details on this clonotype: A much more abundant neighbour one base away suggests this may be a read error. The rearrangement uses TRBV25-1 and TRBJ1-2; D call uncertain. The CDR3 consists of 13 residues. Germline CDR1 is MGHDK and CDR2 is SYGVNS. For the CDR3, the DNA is TGTGCCAGCGGTGAATTGGATAGCTATGGCTACACCTTC. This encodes CASGELDSYGYTF.

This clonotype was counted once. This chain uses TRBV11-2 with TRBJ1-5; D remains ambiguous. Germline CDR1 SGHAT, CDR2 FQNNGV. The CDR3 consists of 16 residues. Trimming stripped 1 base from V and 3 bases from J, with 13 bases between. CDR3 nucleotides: TGTGCCAGCAGCTTAGTGGGCAGTATAGACAATCAGCCCCAGCATTTT. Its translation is CASSLVGSIDNQPQHF. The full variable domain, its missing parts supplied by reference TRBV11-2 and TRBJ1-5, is EAGVAQSPRYKIIEKRQSVAFWCNPISGHATLYWYQQILGQGPKLLIQFQNNGVVDDSQLPKDRFSAERLKGVDSTLKIQPAKLEDSAVYLCASSLVGSIDNQPQHFGDGTRLSIL.

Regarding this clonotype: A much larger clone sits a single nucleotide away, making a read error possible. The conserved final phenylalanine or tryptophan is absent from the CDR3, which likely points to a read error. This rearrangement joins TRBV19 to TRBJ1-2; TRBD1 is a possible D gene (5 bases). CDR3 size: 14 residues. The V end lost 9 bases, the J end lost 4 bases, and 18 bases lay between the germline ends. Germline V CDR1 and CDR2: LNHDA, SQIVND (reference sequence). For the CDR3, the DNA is TGTGCCAGCAGACCCCAGGGCCCGGGCTATGGCTACACCCTC. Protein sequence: CASRPQGPGYGYTL.